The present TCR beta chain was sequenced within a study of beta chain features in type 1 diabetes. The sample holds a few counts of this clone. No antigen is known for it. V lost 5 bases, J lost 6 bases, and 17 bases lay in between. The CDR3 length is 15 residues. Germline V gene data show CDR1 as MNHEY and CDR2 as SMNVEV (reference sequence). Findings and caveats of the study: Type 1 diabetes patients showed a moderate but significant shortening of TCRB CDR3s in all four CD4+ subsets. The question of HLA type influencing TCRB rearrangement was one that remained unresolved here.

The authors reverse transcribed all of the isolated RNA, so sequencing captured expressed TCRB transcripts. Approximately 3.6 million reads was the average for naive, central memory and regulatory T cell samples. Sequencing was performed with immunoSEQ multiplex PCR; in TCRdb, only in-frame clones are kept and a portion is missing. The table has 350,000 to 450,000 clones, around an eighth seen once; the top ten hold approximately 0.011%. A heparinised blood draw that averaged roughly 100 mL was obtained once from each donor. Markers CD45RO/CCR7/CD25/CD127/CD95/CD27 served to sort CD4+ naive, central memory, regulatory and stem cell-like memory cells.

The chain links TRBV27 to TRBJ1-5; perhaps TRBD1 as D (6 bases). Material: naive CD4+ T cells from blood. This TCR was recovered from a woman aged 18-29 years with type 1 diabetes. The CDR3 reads CASSPSLTGTQPQHF. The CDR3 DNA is TGTGCCAGCAGTCCGTCCCTAACAGGGACTCAGCCCCAGCATTTT.